This is a list of T cell receptor beta chains from one sample in a study of blood T cell repertoires in COVID-19. The data were produced by immunoSEQ multiplex PCR, yet TCRdb's version contains in-frame clones alone and is incomplete. The sample gives 60,000 to 70,000 clones, around 80% of which show up once; 5.5% to 7% is in the top ten. Sequenced sample: peripheral blood. The source is a woman between 65 and 79 years old with acute or convalescent COVID-19. Both conserved end residues are part of each CDR3. The D gene is left open where the match is weak. Only part of the rows carry a size: once, few, many, or a class if the clone is expanded.

d_gene	abundance	v_gene	j_gene	CDR3aa	CDR3nt
TRBD1	-	TRBV7-9	TRBJ2-5	CASSYRDRLQETQYF	TGTGCCAGCAGTTACCGGGACAGGTTACAAGAGACCCAGTACTTC
TRBD2	-	TRBV5-4	TRBJ2-7	CASSTLAGQTYEQYF	TGTGCCAGCAGCACCCTAGCGGGGCAAACCTACGAGCAGTACTTC
-	-	TRBV9	TRBJ1-5	CASSVAVGRRSNQPQHF	TGTGCCAGCAGCGTAGCTGTGGGGAGAAGAAGCAATCAGCCCCAGCATTTT
-	-	TRBV4-2	TRBJ1-1	CASSQVRDTEAFF	TGTGCCAGCAGCCAAGTCCGGGACACTGAAGCTTTCTTT
TRBD1	once	TRBV16	TRBJ1-5	CASSHDRDRQPQHF	TGTGCCAGCAGCCATGACAGGGATCGTCAGCCCCAGCATTTT
-	-	TRBV3-1/TRBV3-2	TRBJ1-3	CASSQDGFSGNTIYF	TGTGCCAGCAGCCAAGATGGCTTCTCTGGAAACACCATATATTTT
-	once	TRBV11-2	TRBJ1-5	CASSQEGQPQHF	TGTGCCAGCAGCCAGGAGGGTCAGCCCCAGCATTTT
-	-	TRBV19	TRBJ2-2	CASSIGLRAGENTGELFF	TGTGCCAGTAGTATCGGACTCCGGGCAGGGGAAAACACCGGGGAGCTGTTTTTT
-	-	TRBV15	TRBJ1-1	CATSRDRQLMNTEAFF	TGTGCCACCAGCAGAGATCGTCAGTTAATGAACACTGAAGCTTTCTTT
TRBD1	-	TRBV19	TRBJ1-5	CASSIPGQGNQPQHF	TGTGCCAGTAGTATACCCGGACAGGGAAATCAGCCCCAGCATTTT
TRBD1	-	TRBV9	TRBJ1-6	CASRATGQALGPLHF	TGTGCCAGCAGGGCCACGGGACAGGCCCTAGGGCCCCTCCACTTT
-	-	TRBV4-2	TRBJ1-2	CASSDISVLPYGYTF	TGTGCCAGCAGCGATATCTCGGTCCTCCCCTATGGCTACACCTTC
-	-	TRBV25-1	TRBJ1-1	CASSGLTGNTEAFF	TGTGCCAGCAGCGGGCTGACAGGGAACACTGAAGCTTTCTTT
-	-	TRBV27	TRBJ1-2	CASRAGRGFNYGYTF	TGTGCCAGCCGTGCGGGAAGGGGTTTTAACTATGGCTACACCTTC
TRBD2	-	TRBV5-1	TRBJ2-3	CASSLVLAGHTDTQYF	TGCGCCAGCAGCTTGGTTCTAGCGGGGCACACAGATACGCAGTATTTT
TRBD1	-	TRBV4-2	TRBJ1-2	CASSQDMRGQGDIGYTF	TGTGCCAGCAGCCAAGATATGCGGGGACAGGGGGATATTGGCTACACCTTC
-	few	TRBV6-5	TRBJ2-1	CASSSVGVISYNEQFF	TGTGCCAGCAGTTCGGTAGGGGTGATCTCCTACAATGAGCAGTTCTTC
TRBD1	-	TRBV28	TRBJ1-1	CASRGYLDRDTEAFF	TGTGCCAGCAGAGGTTACTTGGACAGGGACACTGAAGCTTTCTTT
-	-	TRBV18	TRBJ1-1	CASLAGVNTEAFF	TGTGCCAGCCTCGCGGGGGTGAACACTGAAGCTTTCTTT
-	-	TRBV16	TRBJ1-4	CASSERGDRNEKLFF	TGTGCCAGCAGCGAAAGGGGAGACAGGAATGAAAAACTGTTTTTT
TRBD1	-	TRBV28	TRBJ1-1	CASSLLFRGQGPEWGAFF	TGTGCCAGCAGTTTACTCTTTCGGGGACAGGGCCCCGAGTGGGGAGCTTTCTTT
TRBD1	once	TRBV9	TRBJ1-3	CASSVVSYPGQHSGNTIYF	TGTGCCAGCAGCGTAGTGAGTTACCCGGGACAGCACTCTGGAAACACCATATATTTT
TRBD1	-	TRBV20-1	TRBJ2-7	CSARGKDEQYF	TGCAGTGCCAGGGGGAAGGACGAGCAGTACTTC
-	-	TRBV21-1	TRBJ2-4	CASSKLWVRGAKNIQYF	TGTGCCAGCAGCAAATTGTGGGTTAGAGGGGCCAAAAACATTCAGTACTTC
-	few	TRBV12-3/TRBV12-4	TRBJ1-2	CAAGVNGNYGYTF	TGTGCCGCCGGAGTAAATGGGAACTATGGCTACACCTTC
TRBD2	-	TRBV9	TRBJ2-3	CASSGGLAGPDTQYF	TGTGCCAGCAGCGGGGGACTAGCGGGCCCAGATACGCAGTATTTT
TRBD2	-	TRBV19	TRBJ2-7	CASSTGLAGGVEQYF	TGTGCCAGTAGTACCGGACTAGCGGGGGGGGTCGAGCAGTACTTC
-	-	TRBV7-2	TRBJ2-1	CASSLVVEAYNEQFF	TGTGCCAGCAGCTTAGTTGTTGAGGCGTACAATGAGCAGTTCTTC
-	-	TRBV27	TRBJ2-1	CASSPASGEQFF	TGTGCCAGCAGTCCCGCCTCGGGTGAGCAGTTCTTC
TRBD1	-	TRBV7-8	TRBJ2-2	CASSLTGVNTGELFF	TGTGCCAGCAGCTTGACAGGGGTAAACACCGGGGAGCTGTTTTTT
TRBD1	-	TRBV29-1	TRBJ1-2	CSAPSQGARGYTF	TGCAGCGCCCCGTCGCAGGGGGCGAGGGGCTACACCTTC
-	-	TRBV20-1	TRBJ1-2	CSASHTLGYTF	TGCAGTGCAAGTCACACCCTTGGCTACACCTTC
TRBD1	-	TRBV19	TRBJ1-5	CASSIAGQGNQPQHF	TGTGCCAGTAGTATTGCTGGACAGGGTAATCAGCCCCAGCATTTT
-	-	TRBV2	TRBJ2-7	CASSDGQAYEQYF	TGTGCCAGCAGTGATGGTCAGGCCTACGAGCAGTACTTC
-	-	TRBV20-1	TRBJ1-2	CSASTDYGYTF	TGCAGTGCTAGTACAGACTATGGCTACACCTTC
-	-	TRBV6-1	TRBJ2-1	CASSEGGLYNEQFF	TGTGCCAGCAGTGAGGGGGGACTCTACAATGAGCAGTTCTTC
TRBD2	-	TRBV3-1/TRBV3-2	TRBJ2-5	CASSHASGQETQYF	TGTGCCAGCAGCCACGCTAGCGGGCAAGAGACCCAGTACTTC
-	-	TRBV2	TRBJ2-2	CASRQGGPLGTGELFF	TGTGCCAGCAGGCAGGGGGGACCCCTGGGGACCGGGGAGCTGTTTTTT